This TCR beta chain was sequenced in a study of Ad26.COV2.S vaccination and SARS-CoV-2 variants. Germline values: CDR1 MNHEY, CDR2 SVGAGI. The CDR3 covers 14 residues. V was trimmed by 6 bases and J by 0 bases, leaving 8 bases between them. Treatment denoted: 15 to 20 received Ad26.COV2.S at low or high dose, single or two shots; 5 received placebo; per-sample allocation not given. Repertoires come from day 63 after the first vaccine or placebo injection. Data came from immunoSEQ multiplex PCR; TCRdb stores just in-frame clones and leaves some out. The sample carries 400,000 or so clones, more than 85% recorded once.

The source was peripheral blood, collected in a trial of Ad26.COV2.S vaccine versus placebo. V and J are TRBV6-5 and TRBJ1-4, with unresolved D. The clonotype originates from a person between 18 and 65 years old who received the Ad26.COV2.S COVID-19 vaccine or a placebo. This chain's CDR3 is CASSPLSTNEKLFF. CDR3 nucleotide sequence: TGTGCCAGCAGCCCACTTTCAACTAATGAAAAACTGTTTTTT.